This T cell receptor (beta chain) was recovered during a study of Ad26.COV2.S vaccination and SARS-CoV-2 variants. The study, taken as a whole, reports: TCR breadth and depth analyses may have underestimated total T cell responses.

Documented treatment: approximately 18 received Ad26.COV2.S at low or high dose, single or two shots; 5 received placebo; per-sample allocation not given. Samples analyzed were those drawn on day 63 after the first vaccine or placebo injection. The CDR3 spans 21 residues. Generated by immunoSEQ multiplex PCR, the TCRdb table keeps only in-frame clones and is missing some. This sample has some 460,000 clones, with 70% to 90% found just once. As for this clone: What it binds is unknown.

V is TRBV12-2 and J is TRBJ1-1; TRBD1 is the table's D call, not checked against the DNA. TRBV12-2 is annotated as a pseudogene. This TCR was recovered from a person between 18 and 65 years old who received the Ad26.COV2.S COVID-19 vaccine or a placebo. This specimen consisted of peripheral blood, obtained in a trial of Ad26.COV2.S vaccine versus placebo. CDR3: CASRPVMLEGPTKGENTEAFF. The CDR3 DNA reads as TGTGCAAGTCGCCCGGTTATGTTAGAAGGCCCGACGAAAGGGGAGAACACTGAAGCTTTCTTT.